Each of the 29 T cell receptor beta chains below was sequenced from the same sample in a study of blood T cell repertoires in COVID-19. Using immunoSEQ multiplex PCR, the repertoire was profiled, and TCRdb retains in-frame clones only, with some absent. The table includes tens of thousands of clones, roughly three quarters detected once. Sequenced sample: peripheral blood. Receptor source: a man between 65 and 85 years old with COVID-19, enrolled during active disease.

The genes are TRBV27 and TRBJ1-6; tentatively, D is TRBD1 (6 bases). Between the trimmed V and J ends, which lost 4 bases and 7 bases, there was a span of 11 bases. Looked up from germline, CDR1 is MNHEY and CDR2 is SMNVEV (reference sequence). The CDR3 loop spans 14 amino acids. The CDR3 region has the DNA TGTGCCAGCAGTTCAACGACAGGAAATTCACCCCTCCACTTT. It is translated as CASSSTTGNSPLHF.

The chain links TRBV3-1 (or the pseudogene TRBV3-2) to TRBJ1-1; D not certain. The germline gives CDR1 LGHDT, CDR2 YNNKEL (reference sequence). V dropped 0 bases and J dropped 7 bases, with 12 bases sitting between them. This CDR3 comprises 14 residues. CDR3 sequence (DNA): TGTGCCAGCAGCCAAGATGTCGCAGAGGATGAAGCTTTCTTT. Protein product: CASSQDVAEDEAFF.

This rearrangement joins TRBV5-6 to TRBJ2-7; 7 positions agree with TRBD1. Germline CDR1 is SGHDT and CDR2 is YYEEEE. V dropped 3 bases and J dropped 4; count of bases not matched to a gene: 13. This CDR3 has 16 residues. The DNA for the CDR3 is TGTGCCAGCAGCTGGGACAGTAGGGGCCCCCCTTACGAGCAGTACTTC. Its translation: CASSWDSRGPPYEQYF.

This chain joins TRBV18 and TRBJ1-1; 7 positions agree with TRBD1. CDR3 length: 14 residues. The germline V gene encodes CDR1 KGHSH and CDR2 LQKENI. The V and J ends lost 3 bases and 3 bases, in that order; junction bases with no gene match: 4. CDR3 nucleotides: TGTGCCAGCTCACCGGCCAGGGGGGACACTGAAGCTTTCTTT. Its translation: CASSPARGDTEAFF. Combining the CDR3 with reference TRBV18 and TRBJ1-1 gives the whole variable domain NAGVMQNPRHLVRRRGQEARLRCSPMKGHSHVYWYRQLPEEGLKFMVYLQKENIIDESGMPKERFSAEFPKEGPSILRIQQVVRGDSAAYFCASSPARGDTEAFFGQGTRLTVV.

The chain carries TRBV5-1 and TRBJ1-4; 8 nucleotides align to TRBD1. V lost 4 bases, J lost 2 bases, and 4 bases stayed unmatched. The germline V gene has CDR1 SGHRS and CDR2 YFSETQ. The CDR3 totals 15 residues. CDR3 residues: CASSQQGGTNEKLFF. For the CDR3, the DNA is TGCGCCAGCAGCCAACAGGGGGGGACTAATGAAAAACTGTTTTTT. Full variable domain (rest looked up from reference TRBV5-1 and TRBJ1-4): KAGVTQTPRYLIKTRGQQVTLSCSPISGHRSVSWYQQTPGQGLQFLFEYFSETQRNKGNFPGRFSGRQFSNSRSEMNVSTLELGDSALYLCASSQQGGTNEKLFFGSGTQLSVL.

This clone was found many times. V usage is TRBV5-4 and J usage is TRBJ2-3; D call uncertain. The V end lost 1 base, the J end lost 1 base, and 7 bases lay between the germline ends. Germline loops: CDR1 SGHNT, CDR2 YYREEE (reference sequence). The CDR3 loop spans 14 amino acids. This CDR3 is CASSLNPGTDTQYF. The CDR3 DNA reads TGTGCCAGCAGCTTGAATCCCGGCACAGATACGCAGTATTTT.

The genes are TRBV12-5 and TRBJ2-1; D is perhaps TRBD1 (6 bases). V was shortened by 1 base and J by 10 bases, with 11 bases between the two germline ends. Germline V gene data show CDR1 as LGHNT and CDR2 as FRNRAP. The CDR3 consists of 13 residues. The CDR3 here is CASGLGRGSEQFF. In DNA form, the CDR3 reads TGTGCTAGTGGTTTGGGTAGGGGGTCCGAGCAGTTCTTC.

The J gene is TRBJ2-1, the V gene TRBV15, with D possibly matching TRBD1 (5 bases). V was clipped by 3 bases and J by 14 bases, with 14 bases between them. Looked up from germline, CDR1 is LNHNV and CDR2 is YYDKDF (reference sequence). This CDR3 comprises 12 residues. Here the CDR3 DNA reads TGTGCCACCAGCAGGCCGACAGAATCGAAGTTCTTC. It codes for CATSRPTESKFF.

V and J are TRBV3-1 (or the pseudogene TRBV3-2) and TRBJ2-7; TRBD2 agrees at 7 bases. There are 16 residues in the CDR3. J was trimmed by 1 base and V by 2 bases; bases with no gene match: 8. Germline V gives CDR1 LGHDT, CDR2 YNNKEL (reference sequence). CDR3: CASSQLLAKGSYEQYF. The CDR3 region has the DNA TGTGCCAGCAGCCAACTACTAGCGAAGGGATCCTACGAGCAGTACTTC.

CDR3 in DNA: TGTGCCAGCAGTTTGGGAGTCTACGAGCAGTACTTC. Its protein is CASSLGVYEQYF. The chain couples TRBV28 to TRBJ2-7, with D perhaps TRBD2 (5 bases). The V and J ends lost 3 bases and 3 bases respectively, with 6 bases between them. There are 12 residues in the CDR3. CDR1 and CDR2 from the germline V gene are MDHEN and SYDVKM.

This chain connects TRBV7-2 to TRBJ2-5, with D perhaps matching TRBD1 (6 bases). The V end lost 5 bases, the J end lost 5 bases, and 15 bases lay between the germline ends. Germline assignment: CDR1 SGHTA and CDR2 FQGNSA. The CDR3 has 14 residues. This CDR3 reads CASSPQTGKETQYF. In DNA form, the CDR3 reads TGTGCCAGCAGCCCCCAGACAGGAAAGGAGACCCAGTACTTC. Full variable domain (remainder filled in from reference TRBV7-2 and TRBJ2-5): GAGVSQSPSNKVTEKGKDVELRCDPISGHTALYWYRQSLGQGLEFLIYFQGNSAPDKSGLPSDRFSAERTGGSVSTLTIQRTQQEDSAVYLCASSPQTGKETQYFGPGTRLLVL.

The CDR3 DNA sequence: TGTGCCAGCAGCTTGCCAGCGGGCCTATACAATGAGCAGTTCTTC. Translating gives CASSLPAGLYNEQFF. V and J are TRBV7-9 and TRBJ2-1; perhaps TRBD2 as D (6 bases). The CDR3 runs to 15 residues. Trimming took off 3 bases at V and 4 bases at J, with 13 bases between the two ends. Germline V CDR1 and CDR2: SEHNR, FQNEAQ (reference sequence).

This clone occurred a few times. The chain joins TRBV28 to TRBJ1-5, with 10 bases identical to TRBD1. This CDR3 region has 15 residues. Germline CDR1 reads MDHEN; CDR2 reads SYDVKM. J lost 4 bases, V lost 7 bases, and 7 bases had no gene match. The CDR3 region has the DNA TGTGCCAGCACCACCCCGGGACAGGGGAATCAGCCCCAGCATTTT. This translates into CASTTPGQGNQPQHF.

The CDR3 loop reads CSGGRINEQFF. The CDR3 DNA sequence: TGCAGTGGCGGGAGAATAAATGAGCAGTTCTTC. The chain employs TRBV20-1 and TRBJ2-1; 7 bases agree with TRBD2. The CDR3 is 11 amino acids. V lost 7 bases, J lost 7 bases, and 4 bases stayed unmatched. Germline V CDR1 and CDR2: DFQATT, SNEGSKA (reference sequence).

The chain joins TRBV20-1 to TRBJ2-1; 10 bases fit TRBD2. Trimming took 3 bases from V and 0 from J; bases not matched to a gene: 5. This CDR3 comprises 16 residues. Germline CDR1 and CDR2: DFQATT and SNEGSKA (reference sequence). The CDR3 DNA is TGCAGTGCTAGTCGTCCTAGCGGGGGCTCCTACAATGAGCAGTTCTTC. Amino acid sequence: CSASRPSGGSYNEQFF.

The chain employs TRBV4-1 and TRBJ2-7; D may be TRBD2 (5 bases). Germline V CDR1 and CDR2: MGHRA, YSYEKL. The CDR3 runs to 15 residues. V lost 1 base and J 2 bases, leaving 12 bases between the germline ends. CDR3 nucleotides: TGCGCCAGCAGCCAAGGACACGGGATCACCTACGAGCAGTACTTC. This encodes CASSQGHGITYEQYF.

This clone was seen more than once but under ten times. The chain carries TRBV5-6 and TRBJ2-7; tentative D call: TRBD1 (6 bases). V shed 3 bases and J shed 6 bases, with 19 bases lying between them. This CDR3 contains 15 residues. Germline-derived CDR1 and CDR2 are SGHDT and YYEEEE. Here the CDR3 reads CASSWGTNQPGEQYF. CDR3 DNA sequence: TGTGCCAGCAGCTGGGGGACAAATCAACCCGGCGAGCAGTACTTC.

This clone has a handful of counts. This chain links TRBV5-1 with TRBJ1-3; D gene uncertain. The length of the CDR3 is 15 residues. Germline-derived CDR1 and CDR2 are SGHRS and YFSETQ. Deletions cut 2 bases from V and 2 bases from J, with 11 bases between. The CDR3: CASSLSTVAGNTIYF. DNA for the CDR3: TGCGCCAGCAGCTTATCAACAGTAGCTGGAAACACCATATATTTT.

In this sample, this clone turned up once. The rearrangement joins TRBV10-3 to TRBJ1-1; 8 bases agree with TRBD1. Germline V gives CDR1 ENHRY, CDR2 SYGVKD. Unmatched junction bases numbered 6, after V lost 5 bases and J lost 4 bases. The CDR3 covers 14 residues. This CDR3 reads CAISTGQGPTEAFF. The CDR3 bases are TGTGCCATCAGTACCGGACAGGGTCCCACTGAAGCTTTCTTT.

The genes are TRBV6-2 or TRBV6-3 and TRBJ1-1; D is undetermined. The CDR3 length is 13 residues. The germline V and J ends were trimmed by 5 bases and 1 base, with 8 bases remaining between them. Germline V CDR1 and CDR2: MNHEY, SVGEGT. The CDR3 DNA follows: TGTGCCAGCAGTACCCGGAGGAACACTGAAGCTTTCTTT. This encodes CASSTRRNTEAFF.

V is TRBV10-2 and J is TRBJ1-5; D is possibly TRBD1 (6 bases). The CDR3 extends over 15 amino acids. V was trimmed by 4 bases and J by 7 bases, leaving 17 bases between them. Germline V gene lookup returns CDR1 WSHSY and CDR2 SAAADI. CDR3 in amino acids: CASSGGAGAGQPQHF. In DNA, the CDR3 is TGCGCCAGCAGTGGAGGGGCAGGGGCAGGACAGCCCCAGCATTTT.

This clone turned up a few times. This chain links TRBV28 with TRBJ1-3, with TRBD1 identical over 9 bases. The junction had 1 base not matched to a gene; V was cut back by 1 base and J by 3 bases. The CDR3 totals 15 residues. Germline V gene data show CDR1 as MDHEN and CDR2 as SYDVKM. CDR3 region: CASSLSDRGGNTIYF. The CDR3 region has the DNA TGTGCCAGCAGTTTATCGGACAGGGGTGGAAACACCATATATTTT.

The chain links TRBV28 to TRBJ2-7; D is undetermined. The germline V gene encodes CDR1 MDHEN and CDR2 SYDVKM. The CDR3 spans 11 residues. Trimming removed 7 bases from V and 7 bases from J, with 11 bases in between. The CDR3 is CASKVDMEQYF. The CDR3 coding sequence is TGTGCCAGCAAGGTTGACATGGAGCAGTACTTC.

This rearrangement joins TRBV30 to TRBJ1-2; maybe TRBD1 (5 bases). V gave up 3 bases and J gave up 2 bases, with 10 bases separating them. Germline values: CDR1 GTSNPN, CDR2 SVGIG (reference sequence). The CDR3 is 13 amino acids. CDR3 nucleotides: TGTGCCTGGAGCGGTGGACACAACTATGGCTACACCTTC. Translated, it gives CAWSGGHNYGYTF.

This chain links TRBV6-5 with TRBJ2-1; TRBD2 agrees at 13 bases. Germline V gene lookup returns CDR1 MNHEY and CDR2 SVGAGI. The CDR3 covers 15 residues. V trimming: 2 bases; J trimming: 9 bases; junction bases outside the gene matches: 4. The CDR3 coding sequence is TGTGCCAGCAGTTACACTAGCGGGAGGGCCTCTGAGCAGTTCTTC. The encoded protein is CASSYTSGRASEQFF.

The chain couples TRBV5-1 to TRBJ2-7; no clear D. Germline CDR1 and CDR2: SGHRS and YFSETQ. The CDR3 has 12 amino acids. With 7 bases removed from V and 6 bases from J, the gap between germline ends came to 14 bases. As DNA, the CDR3 is TGCGCCAGCTACCTTGTGCAGGCCGAGCAGTACTTC. Its protein product is CASYLVQAEQYF.

The rearrangement uses TRBV9 and TRBJ2-5; the match to TRBD2 covers 7 bases. The CDR3 loop spans 19 amino acids. Per the germline V gene, CDR1 is SGDLS and CDR2 is YYNGEE. With V trimmed by 3 bases and J by 1 base, 18 bases remained unmatched. CDR3 DNA: TGTGCCAGCAGCGGAAGTCTAGCGGTCACGGAATGGGCCCAAGAGACCCAGTACTTC. Encoded protein: CASSGSLAVTEWAQETQYF.

CDR3 sequence (DNA): TGTGCCAGCAGTTCCTTAGCGGGCCGGGAGCTGTTTTTT. Translated: CASSSLAGRELFF. The V and J genes are TRBV12-3 or TRBV12-4 and TRBJ2-2, with 7 bases lining up with TRBD2. The CDR3 is 13 residues long. J was trimmed by 9 bases and V by 4 bases; bases with no gene match: 5.

The chain carries TRBV14 and TRBJ2-1; 9 nucleotides match TRBD1. The CDR3 contains 17 residues. Germline assignment: CDR1 SGHDN and CDR2 FVKESK. Trimming took 1 base from V and 4 from J; bases not matched to a gene: 8. CDR3 bases: TGTGCCAGCAGCCAAGCCAGGGGGGACAGGGCGTACAATGAGCAGTTCTTC. It codes for CASSQARGDRAYNEQFF.